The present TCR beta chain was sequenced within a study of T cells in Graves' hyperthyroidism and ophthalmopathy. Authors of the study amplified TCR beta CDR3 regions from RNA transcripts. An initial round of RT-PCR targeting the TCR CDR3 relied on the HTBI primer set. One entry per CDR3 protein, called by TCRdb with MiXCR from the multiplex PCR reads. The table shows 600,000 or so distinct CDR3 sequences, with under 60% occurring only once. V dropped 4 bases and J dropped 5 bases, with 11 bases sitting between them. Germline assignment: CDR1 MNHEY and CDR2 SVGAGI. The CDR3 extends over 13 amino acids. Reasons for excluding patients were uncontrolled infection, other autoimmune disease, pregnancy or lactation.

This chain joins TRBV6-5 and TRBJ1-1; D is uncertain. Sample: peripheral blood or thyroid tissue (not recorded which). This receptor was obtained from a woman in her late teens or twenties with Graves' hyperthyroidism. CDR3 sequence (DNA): TGTGCCAGCAGTTTAAGAACGGTGACTGAAGCTTTCTTT. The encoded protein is CASSLRTVTEAFF.